Below, one T cell receptor beta chain is given with its context. Its specific antigen is unknown. No qualities accompany the bases; no much larger clone lies one base away. This record belongs to a study of Graves' ophthalmopathy and Graves' hyperthyroidism (dated by TCRdb to 2017 to 2018). About the full investigation: Peripheral blood was collected before any treatment was given, at the time of initial diagnosis. In over 5 hyperthyroidism patients, the T-cell repertoire of thyroid tissue was compared with the T-cell repertoire of blood. In total, approximately 140 blood samples were TCR-sequenced: roughly 45 ophthalmopathy, roughly 80 hyperthyroidism and roughly 17 hyperthyroidism-to-ophthalmopathy patients. An independent validation cohort comprised around 20 hyperthyroidism patients and 15 to 17 patients who later progressed from hyperthyroidism to ophthalmopathy. Following sampling, methimazole starting at 30 mg daily was administered to hyperthyroidism patients, and high-dose intravenous methylprednisolone was administered to ophthalmopathy patients. A discovery set of 95 to 100 patients (around 40 ophthalmopathy, 55 to 65 stable hyperthyroidism) was enrolled to explore V-J signatures distinguishing ophthalmopathy from hyperthyroidism. The study used TCR beta repertoire signatures to distinguish Graves' ophthalmopathy from Graves' hyperthyroidism and to predict progression to ophthalmopathy.

For repertoire sequencing, the TCR beta CDR3 regions were amplified from RNA transcripts. The first round was an RT-PCR using HTBI primers with the Qiagen OneStep RT-PCR kit, and this first round was followed by a second-round multiplex PCR, then size selection and purification. Libraries were sequenced paired-end with 100 bp reads on an Illumina HiSeq2000. On the authors' methods: SOAPnuke was used to process the reads, removing any read that contained adapters or uncalled bases, had a mean Phred below 15, or lacked an exact match to the constant primer or identifier. High-quality paired reads were merged with COPE v1.2.5. Clonotypes were defined as unique nucleotide sequences and were aligned to IMGT TRB V, D and J references using MiTCR v1.1. The analysis was limited to V-J combinations with a frequency above 0.0001, which together covered approximately 99% of repertoires. For each V-J combination, a TCR clonal expansion and chaos score was defined as the ratio of F50 clonal expansion to chaos observed in the TCRdist matrix. Welch's t-statistics and random forest were used to narrow the features down to around 12 V-J combinations, which were then fed into a naive Bayes classifier. Thyroid-blood repertoire similarity was quantified with the Morisita-Horn index. In TCRdb, the public reads were trimmed at Q25 with fastp and aligned with MiXCR, with productive beta chains retained. Each CDR3 protein appears once, grouped with its most common genes and DNA. These V and J calls rely on TCRdb rather than the paper's analysis. The sample records 500,000 to 800,000 distinct CDR3 sequences, under 50% of which are singletons. The ten largest clones take up more than 3% of the sample.

Broader findings and caveats from the paper: Sample size was not statistically predetermined, and group allocation was not concealed from the investigators. The 13-signature model separated ophthalmopathy from stable hyperthyroidism with 85% to 90% sensitivity and almost 84% specificity in cross-validation, and 80%/75% in the test set. In validation, the model predicted ophthalmopathy progression with more than 55% sensitivity and roughly 72% specificity; some 13 predicted patients were CT-confirmed with GO in a median of around 6 months. Most expanded thyroid clonotypes with a frequency above 0.001 also appeared in blood, which suggests that blood repertoires may reflect the immune response in the thyroid.

The ophthalmopathy patients had moderately to severely active disease, with a Clinical Activity Score of 3 or higher, a NOSPECS grade of 4 or higher, and a disease duration of less than 3 months. Patients were excluded if they had other autoimmune diseases, uncontrolled infections, pregnancy or lactation. Clinical symptoms, serum thyroxine, TRAb, thyroid ultrasound and orbital computed tomography were used for diagnosis. PBMCs were isolated from about 9.2 ml of fresh peripheral blood by Ficoll-Paque density gradient centrifugation. Total RNA was extracted with Trizol reagent and quality-checked on an Agilent 2100 Bioanalyzer. Clipping removes 4 bases from V and 3 bases from J, with 11 as the unmatched junction base count. CDR1 and CDR2 were assigned from the germline V gene (reference sequence) as SGHNT and YYREEE. Inclusive of the bounding cysteine and phenylalanine, the CDR3 is 16 residues long. Only the CDR3 part of the read is kept: 48 bases, read in frame from the first base.

Sequencing was carried out using peripheral blood. Rearrangement joined TRBV5-4 to TRBJ2-7; TRBD1 fits 9 bases in the junction. The clonotype was recovered from an adult man with Graves' ophthalmopathy. The CDR3 corresponds to CASSAPPGQGSYEQYF. Read as DNA, the sequence is TGTGCCAGCAGCGCGCCCCCGGGACAGGGAAGCTACGAGCAGTACTTC.